This T cell receptor (beta chain) was observed in a study of spatial heterogeneity in lung cancer. This clonotype was counted only a few times. Unmatched junction bases numbered 8, after V lost 6 bases and J lost 7 bases. Looked up from germline, CDR1 is DFQATT and CDR2 is SNEGSKA (reference sequence). This CDR3 contains 14 residues. Noted time point: blood at routine non-recurrence follow-up after resection. Whole RNA, which was extracted from tumor, nontumor lung tissue or frozen PBMC, was sequenced without any cell sorting. TCRdb reanalysed the 5' RACE reads using MiXCR and keeps one entry per CDR3 protein. The sample gives about 120,000 distinct CDR3 sequences, 9% to 15% of which show up once; around 17% is in the top ten.

The sequencing used PBMCs, collected at follow-up. The sequence was obtained from a male donor with early-stage non-small cell lung cancer. This chain connects TRBV20-1 to TRBJ2-1; 11 bases agree with TRBD2. CDR3 coding DNA: TGCAGTGCACATCTAGCGGGGGGAAAAAATGAGCAGTTCTTC. Amino acid sequence: CSAHLAGGKNEQFF.